The 15 T cell receptor beta chains listed next were all sequenced from one sample in a study of blood T cell repertoires in COVID-19. Repertoires were generated with immunoSEQ multiplex PCR, while TCRdb's copy carries only in-frame clones and drops some. The sample has about 240,000 clones; around 85% are singletons. The sequencing sample was made of peripheral blood. These receptor sequences come from a man aged 55 to 69 with acute or convalescent COVID-19.

This clone showed up just a few times. J is TRBJ2-1 and V is TRBV9, with a possible D match to TRBD2 (5 bases). Trimming cost V 0 bases and J 12 bases, with 19 bases left between them. Germline V gene data show CDR1 as SGDLS and CDR2 as YYNGEE. This CDR3 region has 15 residues. This CDR3 reads CASSVGSGEGKGQFF. CDR3 sequence (DNA): TGTGCCAGCAGCGTAGGGAGCGGAGAGGGTAAAGGGCAGTTCTTC.

This clone has a handful of counts. The V and J genes are TRBV21-1 and TRBJ1-1; TRBD1, the table's D call, lacks a check against the DNA. TRBV21-1 is annotated as a pseudogene. CDR3 length: 17 residues. The CDR3 here is CASSKGTKTGRDTEAFF. CDR3 nucleotide sequence: TGTGCCAGCAGCAAGGGGACCAAGACAGGGAGAGACACTGAAGCTTTCTTT.

The chain employs TRBV10-3 and TRBJ2-2; weak D call: TRBD2 (5 bases). Between the trimmed V and J ends, which lost 7 bases and 5 bases, there was a span of 11 bases. Germline V gene lookup returns CDR1 ENHRY and CDR2 SYGVKD. CDR3 length: 13 amino acids. The CDR3 DNA follows: TGTGCCATCACCCGCACGGGGACCGGGGAGCTGTTTTTT. This sequence encodes CAITRTGTGELFF.

In this sample, this clone turned up once. The V gene is TRBV11-2, the J gene TRBJ2-2, with TRBD2 matching over 9 bases. Unmatched junction bases numbered 15, after V lost 0 bases and J lost 4 bases. Germline CDR1 SGHAT, CDR2 FQNNGV. The CDR3 contains 20 residues. In nucleotides, the CDR3 is TGTGCCAGCAGCTTAGACTCTCGGGGACTAGCTGGAGAGGGCACCGGGGAGCTGTTTTTT. This gives the protein CASSLDSRGLAGEGTGELFF.

The chain links TRBV21-1 to TRBJ1-1. TRBV21-1 is tagged as a pseudogene. CDR3 length equals 14 residues. DNA of the CDR3: TGTGCCGCCGGAAGGAGTCCGGCACTCTCTGAAGCTTTCTTT. As protein: CAAGRSPALSEAFF.

The chain joins TRBV11-2 to TRBJ1-4, with D uncertain. Trimming removed 5 bases from V and 4 bases from J, with 14 bases in between. The CDR3 consists of 15 residues. Germline V gene data show CDR1 as SGHAT and CDR2 as FQNNGV. The CDR3 nucleotides read TGTGCCAGCAGCCCGCACCCAGAAATTAATGAAAAACTGTTTTTT. Residues: CASSPHPEINEKLFF.

CDR3 in DNA: TGTGCCAGCAGTTTGGCAACAGGGATAGGAAACATTCAGTACTTC. Translation: CASSLATGIGNIQYF. The chain employs TRBV28 and TRBJ2-4; D perhaps matches TRBD1 (6 bases). The CDR3 runs to 15 residues. Germline V lookup: CDR1 MDHEN, CDR2 SYDVKM. V was clipped by 3 bases and J by 6 bases, with 15 bases between them.

This chain connects TRBV28 to TRBJ2-2, with 8 bases that match TRBD2. V shed 2 bases and J 7 bases; nucleotides not matched to a gene: 9. Germline CDR1 MDHEN, CDR2 SYDVKM. CDR3 size: 16 residues. This chain's CDR3 is CASSLVAGGPSGELFF. In DNA form, the CDR3 reads TGTGCCAGCAGTTTAGTGGCGGGAGGACCCAGCGGGGAGCTGTTTTTT. The full variable domain, its missing parts supplied by reference TRBV28 and TRBJ2-2, is DVKVTQSSRYLVKRTGEKVFLECVQDMDHENMFWYRQDPGLGLRLIYFSYDVKMKEKGDIPEGYSVSREKKERFSLILESASTNQTSMYLCASSLVAGGPSGELFFGEGSRLTVL.

The CDR3: CASSLASSGANVLTF. CDR3 DNA: TGTGCCAGCAGCTTGGCGTCCTCTGGGGCCAACGTCCTGACTTTC. The chain combines TRBV5-8 with TRBJ2-6; D unresolved. This CDR3 is built from 15 residues. Germline V gene lookup returns CDR1 SGHTS and CDR2 YDEGEE. Deletions cut 0 bases from V and 0 bases from J, with 4 bases between. The entire variable domain, with the rest obtained from reference TRBV5-8 and TRBJ2-6, is as follows: EAGVTQSPTHLIKTRGQQATLRCSPISGHTSVYWYQQALGLGLQFLLWYDEGEERNRGNFPPRFSGRQFPNYSSELNVNALELEDSALYLCASSLASSGANVLTFGAGSRLTVL.

Note on this clone: This CDR3 is missing its conserved last phenylalanine or tryptophan, likely due to a read error. No DNA is shown, since the ends of the CDR3 on it are uncertain; the CDR3 is the one TCRdb lists. The chain joins TRBV2 to TRBJ2-7; TRBD1, the D gene given by the table, was not confirmed from the DNA. From its first to its last residue, the CDR3 has 14 amino acids. Germline lookup yields CDR1 SNHLY and CDR2 FYNNEI. The CDR3 is CASSGVIPGGSFQL.

The J gene is TRBJ2-1, the V gene TRBV28, with 8 bases aligning to TRBD1. V lost 9 bases and J lost 7; bases outside the gene matches: 8. This CDR3 has 13 amino acids. In germline, CDR1 is MDHEN, CDR2 SYDVKM. The CDR3 sequence: CASRLDRVNEQFF. CDR3 sequence (DNA): TGTGCCAGTCGACTGGACAGGGTTAATGAGCAGTTCTTC.

The CDR3 reads CASSLDFRGREQFF. The CDR3 nucleotides are TGTGCCAGCAGCTTGGATTTTCGAGGCCGCGAGCAGTTCTTC. This chain connects TRBV5-6 to TRBJ2-1; D unresolved. V shed 0 bases and J shed 10 bases, with 14 bases lying between them. The germline V gene has CDR1 SGHDT and CDR2 YYEEEE. This CDR3 spans 14 amino acids.

The chain employs TRBV18 and TRBJ2-2, with 8 bases fitting TRBD2. J lost 4 bases, V lost 2 bases, and 6 bases had no gene match. Germline lookup yields CDR1 KGHSH and CDR2 LQKENI. The CDR3 sequence is 16 residues long. The CDR3 is CASSPVDREGTGELFF. CDR3 in DNA: TGTGCCAGCTCACCAGTAGATCGGGAGGGCACCGGGGAGCTGTTTTTT.

The chain uses TRBV6-5 and TRBJ1-4; TRBD1 aligns across 10 bases. V lost 4 bases to trimming and J lost 3 bases; unmatched junction nucleotides: 5. Germline lookup yields CDR1 MNHEY and CDR2 SVGAGI. The CDR3 spans 16 residues. The CDR3 region is CASSSRDRGPNEKLFF. CDR3 bases: TGTGCCAGCAGTTCCCGGGACAGGGGACCTAATGAAAAACTGTTTTTT.

This chain links TRBV9 with TRBJ1-1, with TRBD1 as a possible D gene (5 bases). The CDR3 spans 11 residues. Germline V gene data show CDR1 as SGDLS and CDR2 as YYNGEE. The ends were cut back, 7 bases at V and 5 bases at J, with 9 bases in the middle. In nucleotides, the CDR3 is TGTGCCAGCGGGAGGGGTACTGAAGCTTTCTTT. This encodes CASGRGTEAFF.